This is a list of T cell receptor beta chains from one sample in a study of T cell repertoires in cytomegalovirus infection. Each CDR3 protein gets one entry after TCRdb re-called the reads with MiXCR. The data contain 450,000 to 550,000 distinct CDR3 sequences, more than 15% of them seen just once; the ten biggest clones take up 20% to 30%. The sample taken for sequencing was CD8+ T cells from PBMCs. All receptors derive from a human donor in good health (CMV status not recorded). Some clones in this sample may be carry-over from other donors' samples. CDR3s include the opening cysteine and the closing phenylalanine or tryptophan. A D gene is named only where the DNA matches it firmly. Not every row has a clone size; where given, it reads once, few, many or a size class.

CDR3 protein: CAVGEPSREQYF; CDR3 DNA: TGTGCCGTTGGGGAACCATCCCGCGAGCAGTACTTC; D gene: .; clone size: few; J gene: TRBJ2-7; V gene: TRBV27
CDR3 protein: CASSFGSQETQYF; CDR3 DNA: TGTGCCAGCAGCTTTGGGAGCCAGGAGACCCAGTACTTC; D gene: .; clone size: many; J gene: TRBJ2-5; V gene: TRBV11-1
CDR3 protein: CASSFDGGRVNEQLF; CDR3 DNA: TGTGCCAGCAGCTTCGATGGCGGGAGGGTTAATGAGCAGTTATTC; D gene: TRBD2; clone size: .; J gene: TRBJ2-1; V gene: TRBV7-2
CDR3 protein: CASSAPTGTAYNEQFF; CDR3 DNA: TGTGCCAGCAGCGCCCCGACCGGGACGGCCTACAATGAGCAGTTCTTC; D gene: .; clone size: few; J gene: TRBJ2-1; V gene: TRBV9
CDR3 protein: CASSQEGGAAYEQYF; CDR3 DNA: TGTGCCAGCAGCCAAGAAGGGGGCGCTGCCTACGAGCAGTACTTC; D gene: TRBD1; clone size: .; J gene: TRBJ2-7; V gene: TRBV4-2
CDR3 protein: CASKESGGNTEAFF; CDR3 DNA: TGCGCCAGCAAGGAAAGCGGGGGGAACACTGAAGCTTTCTTT; D gene: .; clone size: few; J gene: TRBJ1-1; V gene: TRBV10-2
CDR3 protein: CASSYSEREVTYEQYF; CDR3 DNA: TGTGCCAGCAGTTACTCAGAGCGGGAGGTAACCTACGAGCAGTACTTC; D gene: TRBD2; clone size: many; J gene: TRBJ2-7; V gene: TRBV6-6
CDR3 protein: CASSLTGRGEPFF; CDR3 DNA: TGTGCCAGCAGCTTAACCGGGCGGGGTGAACCGTTCTTC; D gene: .; clone size: many; J gene: TRBJ2-1; V gene: TRBV7-3
CDR3 protein: CASSLGPSSSYNEQFF; CDR3 DNA: TGTGCCAGCAGTTTAGGGCCGAGCTCCTCCTACAATGAGCAGTTCTTC; D gene: .; clone size: many; J gene: TRBJ2-1; V gene: TRBV28
CDR3 protein: CASSPYDTTNTEAFF; CDR3 DNA: TGTGCCAGCAGTCCCTATGACACTACGAACACTGAAGCTTTCTTT; D gene: .; clone size: .; J gene: TRBJ1-1; V gene: TRBV6-5
CDR3 protein: CASSSGANNYGYTF; CDR3 DNA: TGTGCCAGCAGTTCAGGGGCAAATAACTATGGCTACACCTTC; D gene: .; clone size: few; J gene: TRBJ1-2; V gene: TRBV6-8
CDR3 protein: CASTTDSPGTEAFF; CDR3 DNA: TGTGCCAGCACCACGGACAGCCCGGGGACTGAAGCTTTCTTT; D gene: .; clone size: many; J gene: TRBJ1-1; V gene: TRBV7-8
CDR3 protein: CASSFGGGRQETQYF; CDR3 DNA: TGTGCCAGCAGCTTCGGGGGGGGGCGGCAAGAGACCCAGTACTTC; D gene: TRBD2; clone size: many; J gene: TRBJ2-5; V gene: TRBV7-9
CDR3 protein: CARSEEHTQYF; CDR3 DNA: TGTGCCAGGTCAGAGGAGCATACGCAGTATTTT; D gene: .; clone size: .; J gene: TRBJ2-3; V gene: TRBV27
CDR3 protein: CASSARVLLAELFF; CDR3 DNA: TGTGCCAGCAGTGCCAGGGTATTATTGGCGGAACTGTTTTTT; D gene: .; clone size: few; J gene: TRBJ1-4; V gene: TRBV28
CDR3 protein: CASSLNGGTRGHDDYGYTF; CDR3 DNA: TGTGCCAGCAGTTTAAATGGGGGGACCAGGGGCCACGACGACTATGGCTACACCTTC; D gene: .; clone size: .; J gene: TRBJ1-2; V gene: TRBV6-2/TRBV6-3
CDR3 protein: CATGLETSTDTQYF; CDR3 DNA: TGTGCCACCGGCTTGGAAACAAGCACAGATACGCAGTATTTT; D gene: .; clone size: .; J gene: TRBJ2-3; V gene: TRBV28
CDR3 protein: CASSLGAPEQFF; CDR3 DNA: TGTGCCAGCAGCTTAGGGGCTCCTGAGCAGTTCTTC; D gene: .; clone size: .; J gene: TRBJ2-1; V gene: TRBV7-9
CDR3 protein: CASSYTGPHYEQYF; CDR3 DNA: TGCGCCAGCTCTTATACAGGGCCCCACTACGAGCAGTACTTC; D gene: .; clone size: many; J gene: TRBJ2-7; V gene: TRBV5-1
CDR3 protein: CASSSPGQGINYGYTF; CDR3 DNA: TGTGCCAGCAGCTCACCGGGACAGGGGATTAACTATGGCTACACCTTC; D gene: TRBD1; clone size: .; J gene: TRBJ1-2; V gene: TRBV5-4
CDR3 protein: CASGGTSGGLSYEQYF; CDR3 DNA: TGTGCCAGCGGGGGGACTAGCGGGGGCCTCTCCTACGAGCAGTACTTC; D gene: TRBD2; clone size: .; J gene: TRBJ2-7; V gene: TRBV3-1
CDR3 protein: CASSYGTAVNYGYTF; CDR3 DNA: TGTGCCAGCAGCTACGGGACCGCCGTTAACTATGGCTACACCTTC; D gene: .; clone size: many; J gene: TRBJ1-2; V gene: TRBV7-9
CDR3 protein: CASSSQGQNTEAFF; CDR3 DNA: TGCGCCAGCAGCTCACAGGGACAGAACACTGAAGCTTTCTTT; D gene: .; clone size: few; J gene: TRBJ1-1; V gene: TRBV5-1
CDR3 protein: CASTLGQGASDTQYF; CDR3 DNA: TGTGCCAGCACTTTAGGGCAGGGGGCATCGGATACGCAGTATTTT; D gene: TRBD1; clone size: .; J gene: TRBJ2-3; V gene: TRBV28
CDR3 protein: CASVGVYNEQFF; CDR3 DNA: TGTGCCAGCGTTGGAGTTTACAATGAGCAGTTCTTC; D gene: .; clone size: many; J gene: TRBJ2-1; V gene: TRBV7-9
CDR3 protein: CASSSAGAGGVEQYF; CDR3 DNA: TGTGCCAGCAGTTCGGCGGGGGCAGGGGGAGTCGAGCAGTACTTC; D gene: .; clone size: many; J gene: TRBJ2-7; V gene: TRBV12-3/TRBV12-4
CDR3 protein: CASSQESRQVGSPLHF; CDR3 DNA: TGTGCCAGCAGCCAAGAATCCAGACAGGTTGGATCACCCCTCCACTTT; D gene: .; clone size: few; J gene: TRBJ1-6; V gene: TRBV14
CDR3 protein: CASSLADRVDTEAFF; CDR3 DNA: TGTGCCAGCAGCTTAGCGGACAGGGTCGACACTGAAGCTTTCTTT; D gene: TRBD1; clone size: many; J gene: TRBJ1-1; V gene: TRBV7-2
CDR3 protein: CASSRVPGDYTF; CDR3 DNA: TGTGCCAGCAGTCGCGTCCCAGGGGACTACACCTTC; D gene: .; clone size: many; J gene: TRBJ1-2; V gene: TRBV7-9
CDR3 protein: CASSYAAVGVGTSKTQYF; CDR3 DNA: TGTGCCAGCAGTTACGCCGCGGTTGGGGTCGGGACTAGCAAGACCCAGTACTTC; D gene: TRBD2; clone size: .; J gene: TRBJ2-5; V gene: TRBV6-2/TRBV6-3
CDR3 protein: CASSLGSSGGAGSGELFF; CDR3 DNA: TGTGCCAGCAGCTTAGGTAGTAGCGGGGGGGCCGGATCCGGGGAGCTGTTTTTT; D gene: TRBD2; clone size: many; J gene: TRBJ2-2; V gene: TRBV7-3
CDR3 protein: CASSSGGEAYTDTQYF; CDR3 DNA: TGTGCCAGCAGCAGCGGGGGGGAGGCCTACACAGATACGCAGTATTTT; D gene: TRBD2; clone size: once; J gene: TRBJ2-3; V gene: TRBV2
CDR3 protein: CASSQERAGGPRGNEQFF; CDR3 DNA: TGCGCCAGCAGCCAAGAACGGGCGGGAGGGCCTAGAGGTAATGAGCAGTTCTTC; D gene: TRBD2; clone size: many; J gene: TRBJ2-1; V gene: TRBV4-1
CDR3 protein: CASSQELADNEQFF; CDR3 DNA: TGCGCCAGCAGCCAAGAACTAGCGGACAATGAGCAGTTCTTC; D gene: TRBD2; clone size: .; J gene: TRBJ2-1; V gene: TRBV4-1
CDR3 protein: CASSVVGGAYNEQFF; CDR3 DNA: TGTGCCAGCAGCGTAGTGGGGGGGGCCTACAATGAGCAGTTCTTC; D gene: TRBD2; clone size: .; J gene: TRBJ2-1; V gene: TRBV9
CDR3 protein: CASSQANGYNEQFF; CDR3 DNA: TGTGCCAGCAGCCAAGCAAACGGGTACAATGAGCAGTTCTTC; D gene: .; clone size: .; J gene: TRBJ2-1; V gene: TRBV3-1
CDR3 protein: CASSLVDLTGDQPQHF; CDR3 DNA: TGTGCCAGCAGTTTGGTAGATTTGACAGGGGATCAGCCCCAGCATTTT; D gene: TRBD1; clone size: many; J gene: TRBJ1-5; V gene: TRBV28
CDR3 protein: CASSLYRRNQETQYF; CDR3 DNA: TGTGCCAGCAGTTTATACCGACGGAACCAAGAGACCCAGTACTTC; D gene: .; clone size: few; J gene: TRBJ2-5; V gene: TRBV28
CDR3 protein: CASSFVVAGYTF; CDR3 DNA: TGTGCCAGCAGCTTCGTGGTTGCCGGCTACACCTTC; D gene: .; clone size: many; J gene: TRBJ1-2; V gene: TRBV7-2
CDR3 protein: CSALSEENTGELFF; CDR3 DNA: TGCAGCGCCCTGTCAGAAGAAAACACCGGGGAGCTGTTTTTT; D gene: .; clone size: few; J gene: TRBJ2-2; V gene: TRBV29-1
CDR3 protein: CASSYGTGGNSPLHF; CDR3 DNA: TGTGCCAGCAGTTACGGGACAGGGGGGAATTCACCCCTCCACTTT; D gene: TRBD1; clone size: .; J gene: TRBJ1-6; V gene: TRBV6-5
CDR3 protein: CASSISGGDEKLFF; CDR3 DNA: TGTGCCAGTAGTATATCTGGCGGGGATGAAAAACTGTTTTTT; D gene: .; clone size: .; J gene: TRBJ1-4; V gene: TRBV19
CDR3 protein: CASSFSSTGRDPYEQYF; CDR3 DNA: TGTGCCAGCAGTTTCTCTTCAACCGGGAGGGACCCCTACGAGCAGTACTTC; D gene: TRBD2; clone size: few; J gene: TRBJ2-7; V gene: TRBV7-9
CDR3 protein: CASRPPGQGIHQPQHF; CDR3 DNA: TGTGCCAGCAGACCACCGGGACAGGGGATACATCAGCCCCAGCATTTT; D gene: TRBD1; clone size: few; J gene: TRBJ1-5; V gene: TRBV6-2/TRBV6-3
CDR3 protein: CASSLGTVMGAFF; CDR3 DNA: TGTGCCAGCAGCTTGGGGACAGTAATGGGAGCTTTCTTT; D gene: TRBD1; clone size: few; J gene: TRBJ1-1; V gene: TRBV7-9
CDR3 protein: CASSQETGEREKLFF; CDR3 DNA: TGTGCCAGCAGCCAAGAAACAGGGGAACGTGAAAAACTGTTTTTT; D gene: TRBD1; clone size: many; J gene: TRBJ1-4; V gene: TRBV14
CDR3 protein: CASNPSVYSNQPQHF; CDR3 DNA: TGTGCCAGCAACCCGAGCGTATATAGCAATCAGCCCCAGCATTTT; D gene: .; clone size: .; J gene: TRBJ1-5; V gene: TRBV6-1
CDR3 protein: CASSSRTSTENEQFF; CDR3 DNA: TGTGCCAGCAGCTCGAGGACTAGCACGGAGAATGAGCAGTTCTTC; D gene: TRBD2; clone size: many; J gene: TRBJ2-1; V gene: TRBV11-2
CDR3 protein: CAISDRGSTGELFF; CDR3 DNA: TGTGCCATCAGTGACCGAGGGAGCACCGGGGAGCTGTTTTTT; D gene: .; clone size: .; J gene: TRBJ2-2; V gene: TRBV10-3
CDR3 protein: CASGMSGTVGNTIYF; CDR3 DNA: TGTGCCAGCGGTATGTCAGGGACGGTCGGAAACACCATATATTTT; D gene: .; clone size: .; J gene: TRBJ1-3; V gene: TRBV6-1